By share of the sample, the clone carrying this TCR beta chain is medium-sized. The data were taken from a study of graft-versus-host responses after intestinal transplantation. The CDR3 has 14 amino acids. Losses at the gene ends were 6 bases for V and 0 bases for J; bases not matched to a gene: 4. Germline values: CDR1 MNHEY, CDR2 SVGAGI. Using immunoSEQ multiplex PCR, the repertoire was profiled, and TCRdb retains in-frame clones only, with some absent. The table includes thousands of clones, 30% to 35% detected once. The chain combines TRBV6-5 with TRBJ2-7, with TRBD2 identical over 8 bases. Material: alloreactive CD4+ T cells from a mixed lymphocyte reaction culture, obtained before intestinal transplant. Noted subset: CFSE-low proliferating T cells sorted from roughly six-day pre-transplant mixed lymphocyte reaction (GvH or HvG direction). The sequence derives from a human patient who received an intestinal transplant. The CDR3 DNA follows: TGTGCCAGCAGACCGGGGGGGAGCTCCTACGAGCAGTACTTC. It yields the protein CASRPGGSSYEQYF.